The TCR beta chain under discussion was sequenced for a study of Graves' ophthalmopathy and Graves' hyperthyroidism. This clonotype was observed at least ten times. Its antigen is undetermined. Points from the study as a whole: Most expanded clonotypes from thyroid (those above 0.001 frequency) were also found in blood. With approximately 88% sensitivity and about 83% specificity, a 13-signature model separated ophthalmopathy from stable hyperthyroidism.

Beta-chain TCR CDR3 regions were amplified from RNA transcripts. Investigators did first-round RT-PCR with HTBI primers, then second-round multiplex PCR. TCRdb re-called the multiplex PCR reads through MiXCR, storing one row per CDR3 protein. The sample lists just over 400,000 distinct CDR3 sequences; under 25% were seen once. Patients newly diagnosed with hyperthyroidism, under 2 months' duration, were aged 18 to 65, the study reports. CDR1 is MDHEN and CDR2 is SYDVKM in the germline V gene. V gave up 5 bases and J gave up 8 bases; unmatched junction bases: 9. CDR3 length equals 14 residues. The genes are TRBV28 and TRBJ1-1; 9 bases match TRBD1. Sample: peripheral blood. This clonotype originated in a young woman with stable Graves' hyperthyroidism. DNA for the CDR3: TGTGCCAGCAGTGATCCCGGGACAGGGTTAGAAGCTTTCTTT. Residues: CASSDPGTGLEAFF. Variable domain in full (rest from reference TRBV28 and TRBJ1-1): DVKVTQSSRYLVKRTGEKVFLECVQDMDHENMFWYRQDPGLGLRLIYFSYDVKMKEKGDIPEGYSVSREKKERFSLILESASTNQTSMYLCASSDPGTGLEAFFGQGTRLTVV.